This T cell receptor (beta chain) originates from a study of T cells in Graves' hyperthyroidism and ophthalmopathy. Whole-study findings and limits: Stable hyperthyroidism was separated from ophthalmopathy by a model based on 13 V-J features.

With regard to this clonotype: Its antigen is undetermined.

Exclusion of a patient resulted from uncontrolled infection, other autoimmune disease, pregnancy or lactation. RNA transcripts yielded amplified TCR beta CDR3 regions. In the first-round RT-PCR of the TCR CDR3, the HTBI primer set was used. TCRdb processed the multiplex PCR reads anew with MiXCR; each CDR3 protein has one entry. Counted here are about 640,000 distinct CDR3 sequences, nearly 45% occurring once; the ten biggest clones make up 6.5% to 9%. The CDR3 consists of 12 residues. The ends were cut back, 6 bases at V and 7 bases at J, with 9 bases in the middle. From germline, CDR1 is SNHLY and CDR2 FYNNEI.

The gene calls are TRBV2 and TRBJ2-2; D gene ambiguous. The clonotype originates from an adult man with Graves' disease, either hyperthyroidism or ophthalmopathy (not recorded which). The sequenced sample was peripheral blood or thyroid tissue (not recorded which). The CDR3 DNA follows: TGTGCCAGCAGGATAAGGGACGGGGAGCTGTTTTTT. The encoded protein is CASRIRDGELFF. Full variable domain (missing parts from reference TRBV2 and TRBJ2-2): EPEVTQTPSHQVTQMGQEVILRCVPISNHLYFYWYRQILGQKVEFLVSFYNNEISEKSEIFDDQFSVERPDGSNFTLKIRSTKLEDSAMYFCASRIRDGELFFGEGSRLTVL.